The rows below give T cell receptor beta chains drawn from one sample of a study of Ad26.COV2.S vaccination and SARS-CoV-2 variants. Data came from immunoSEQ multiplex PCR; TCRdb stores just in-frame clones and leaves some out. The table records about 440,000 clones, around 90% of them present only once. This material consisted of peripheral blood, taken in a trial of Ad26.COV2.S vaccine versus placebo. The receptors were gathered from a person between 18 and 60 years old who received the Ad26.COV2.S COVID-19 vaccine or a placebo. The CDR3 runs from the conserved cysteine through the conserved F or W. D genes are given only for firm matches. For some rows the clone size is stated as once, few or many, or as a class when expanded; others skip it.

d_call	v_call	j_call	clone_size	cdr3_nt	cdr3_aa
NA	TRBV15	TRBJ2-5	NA	TGTGCCACCAGCAGAGATTGGCGGGTTCAAGAGACCCAGTACTTC	CATSRDWRVQETQYF
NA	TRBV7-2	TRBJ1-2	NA	TGTGCCAGCAGTCCTAACCAGGGAGGTAATGGCTACACCTTC	CASSPNQGGNGYTF
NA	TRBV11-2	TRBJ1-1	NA	TGTGCCAGCAGCGGACCGGGACACGCAAACACTGAAGCTTTCTTT	CASSGPGHANTEAFF
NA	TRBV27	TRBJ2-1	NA	TGTGCCAGCAGCCTGGAGGGCAGGTCCTACAATGAGCAGTTCTTC	CASSLEGRSYNEQFF
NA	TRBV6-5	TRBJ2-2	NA	TGTGCCAGCAGCCGGGGAGGAGTGAACACCGGGGAGCTGTTTTTT	CASSRGGVNTGELFF
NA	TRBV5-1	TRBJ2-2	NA	TGCGCCAGTAGGGTAGGGCCAACCGGGGAGCTGTTTTTT	CASRVGPTGELFF
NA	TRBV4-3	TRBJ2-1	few	TGCGCCAGCAGCCCGGAGTCCAGCGGGCCGAACAATGAGCAGTTCTTC	CASSPESSGPNNEQFF
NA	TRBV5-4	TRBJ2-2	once	TGTGCCAGCAGCGCCGACTATGACACCGGGGAGCTGTTTTTT	CASSADYDTGELFF
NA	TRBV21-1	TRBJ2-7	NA	TGTGCCAGCAGCAAAGTAGGACAGGGACGTCACGAGCAGTACTTC	CASSKVGQGRHEQYF
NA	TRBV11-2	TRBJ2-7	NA	TGTGCCAGCAGCTTAAGGGACCCTTACGGGGTGCAGTACTTC	CASSLRDPYGVQYF
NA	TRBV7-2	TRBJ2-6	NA	TGTGCCAGCAGCCCCCCGGACTCCCCTGGGGCCAACGTCCTGACTTTC	CASSPPDSPGANVLTF
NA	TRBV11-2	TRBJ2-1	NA	TGTGCCAGCAGCTTAGGTACAGGAGATAATGAGCAGTTCTTC	CASSLGTGDNEQFF
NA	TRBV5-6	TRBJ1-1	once	TGTGCCAGCAGCCTGAGGGTCCCGGGACTAGTGAACACTGAAGCTTTCTTT	CASSLRVPGLVNTEAFF
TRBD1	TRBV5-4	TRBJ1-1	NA	TGTGCCAGCAGGGGGACAGGGTACCCTGAAGCTTTCTTT	CASRGTGYPEAFF
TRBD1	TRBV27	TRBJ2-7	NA	TGTGCCAGCAGCCTTACGGGGCCTCACAGGGGGTCCTACGAGCAGTACTTC	CASSLTGPHRGSYEQYF
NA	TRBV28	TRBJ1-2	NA	TGTGCCAGCAGTATATACCGTGGACCAGGAGATGGGGATGGCTACACCTTC	CASSIYRGPGDGDGYTF
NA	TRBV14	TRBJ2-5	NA	TGTGCCAGCAGCCAGGCCCCCCGCCAAGAGACCCAGTACTTC	CASSQAPRQETQYF